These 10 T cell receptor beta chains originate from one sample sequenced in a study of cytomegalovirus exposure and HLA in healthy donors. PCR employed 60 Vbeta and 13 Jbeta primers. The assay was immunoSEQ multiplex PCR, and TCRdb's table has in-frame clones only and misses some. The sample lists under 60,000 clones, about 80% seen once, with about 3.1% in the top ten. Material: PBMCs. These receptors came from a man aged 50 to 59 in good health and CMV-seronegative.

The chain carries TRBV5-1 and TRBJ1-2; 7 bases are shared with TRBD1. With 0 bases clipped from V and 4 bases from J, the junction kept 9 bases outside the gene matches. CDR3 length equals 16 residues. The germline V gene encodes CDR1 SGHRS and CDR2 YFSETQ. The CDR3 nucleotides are TGCGCCAGCAGCTTGGGGGACAGTTGGGCTGGCTATGGCTACACCTTC. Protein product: CASSLGDSWAGYGYTF.

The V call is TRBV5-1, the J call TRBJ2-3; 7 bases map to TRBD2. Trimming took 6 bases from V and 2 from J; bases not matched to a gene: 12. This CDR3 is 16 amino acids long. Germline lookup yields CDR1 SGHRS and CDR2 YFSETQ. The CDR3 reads CASTTYPRGDTDTQYF. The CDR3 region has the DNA TGCGCCAGCACCACCTATCCCCGGGGGGACACAGATACGCAGTATTTT. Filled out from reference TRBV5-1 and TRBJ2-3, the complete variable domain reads KAGVTQTPRYLIKTRGQQVTLSCSPISGHRSVSWYQQTPGQGLQFLFEYFSETQRNKGNFPGRFSGRQFSNSRSEMNVSTLELGDSALYLCASTTYPRGDTDTQYFGPGTRLTVL.

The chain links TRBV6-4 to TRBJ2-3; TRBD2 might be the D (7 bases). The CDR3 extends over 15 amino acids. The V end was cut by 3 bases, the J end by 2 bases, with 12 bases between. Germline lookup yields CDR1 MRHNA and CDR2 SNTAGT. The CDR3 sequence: CASSEGGGATDTQYF. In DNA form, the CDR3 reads TGTGCCAGCAGTGAGGGTGGGGGGGCCACAGATACGCAGTATTTT.

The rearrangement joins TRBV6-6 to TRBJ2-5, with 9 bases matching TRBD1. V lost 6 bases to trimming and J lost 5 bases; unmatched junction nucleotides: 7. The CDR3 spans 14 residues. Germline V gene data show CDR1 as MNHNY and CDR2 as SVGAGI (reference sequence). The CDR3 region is CASRPGTGRETQYF. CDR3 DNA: TGTGCCAGCAGGCCCGGGACAGGGAGGGAGACCCAGTACTTC.

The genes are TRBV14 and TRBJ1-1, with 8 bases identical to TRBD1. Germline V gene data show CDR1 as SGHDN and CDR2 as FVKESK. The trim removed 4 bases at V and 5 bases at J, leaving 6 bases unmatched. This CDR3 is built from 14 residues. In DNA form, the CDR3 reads TGTGCCAGCAGCCCGGACAGGGCCCCGACTGAAGCTTTCTTT. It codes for CASSPDRAPTEAFF. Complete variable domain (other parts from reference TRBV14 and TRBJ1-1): EAGVTQFPSHSVIEKGQTVTLRCDPISGHDNLYWYRRVMGKEIKFLLHFVKESKQDESGMPNNRFLAERTGGTYSTLKVQPAELEDSGVYFCASSPDRAPTEAFFGQGTRLTVV.

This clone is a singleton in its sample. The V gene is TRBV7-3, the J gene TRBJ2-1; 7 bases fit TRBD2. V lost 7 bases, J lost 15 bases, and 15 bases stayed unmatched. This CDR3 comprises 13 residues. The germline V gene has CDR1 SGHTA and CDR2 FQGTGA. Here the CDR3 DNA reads TGTGCCAGCACCCCCAGAGTAGGGACTAATCTGTTCTTC. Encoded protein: CASTPRVGTNLFF.

The CDR3 DNA reads TGCGCCAGCAGCTTGGAGTCGGGGGGGTACACCGGGGAGCTGTTTTTT. Its translation is CASSLESGGYTGELFF. The chain recombines TRBV5-1 with TRBJ2-2; 8 nucleotides line up with TRBD2. Losses at the gene ends were 0 bases for V and 3 bases for J; bases not matched to a gene: 4. Germline lookup yields CDR1 SGHRS and CDR2 YFSETQ. The CDR3 is 16 amino acids. Looking up the rest from reference TRBV5-1 and TRBJ2-2 gives the full variable domain: KAGVTQTPRYLIKTRGQQVTLSCSPISGHRSVSWYQQTPGQGLQFLFEYFSETQRNKGNFPGRFSGRQFSNSRSEMNVSTLELGDSALYLCASSLESGGYTGELFFGEGSRLTVL.

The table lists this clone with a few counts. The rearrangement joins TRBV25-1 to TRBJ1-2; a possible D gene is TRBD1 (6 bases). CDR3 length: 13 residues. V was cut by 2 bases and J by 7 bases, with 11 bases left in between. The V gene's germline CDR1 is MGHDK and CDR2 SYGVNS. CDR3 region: CASSERRGGGYTF. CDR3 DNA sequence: TGTGCCAGCAGTGAACGGAGAGGGGGTGGCTACACCTTC.

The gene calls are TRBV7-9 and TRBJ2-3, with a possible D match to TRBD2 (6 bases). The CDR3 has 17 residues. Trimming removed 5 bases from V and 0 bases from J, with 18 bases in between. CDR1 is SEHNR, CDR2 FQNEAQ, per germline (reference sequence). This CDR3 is CASSRGKASGSTDTQYF. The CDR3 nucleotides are TGTGCCAGCAGCCGCGGGAAGGCGTCGGGCAGCACAGATACGCAGTATTTT.

The CDR3 DNA reads TGTGCCAGCAGCTCATCGAGCTCCTACAATGAGCAGTTCTTC. Translating it yields CASSSSSSYNEQFF. The V gene is TRBV5-8, the J gene TRBJ2-1; D gene ambiguous. Germline V CDR1 and CDR2: SGHTS, YDEGEE. V was trimmed by 3 bases and J by 0 bases, leaving 7 bases between them. CDR3 length: 14 residues. The variable domain in full, completed from reference TRBV5-8 and TRBJ2-1, reads EAGVTQSPTHLIKTRGQQATLRCSPISGHTSVYWYQQALGLGLQFLLWYDEGEERNRGNFPPRFSGRQFPNYSSELNVNALELEDSALYLCASSSSSSYNEQFFGPGTRLTVL.